A single sample is the source of the 10 T cell receptor beta chains below, sequenced in a study of shared clonotypes between healthy human individuals. Data came from immunoSEQ multiplex PCR; TCRdb stores just in-frame clones and leaves some out. In the table there are over a million clones, about 84% of which are singletons. Sample: memory CD4+ T cells from PBMCs. Subset: CD45RA-negative fraction. These receptor sequences come from a man younger than 35 in good health. Some clones in this sample may be carry-over from other donors' samples.

The chain couples TRBV5-6 to TRBJ2-4; D unclear. V was shortened by 0 bases and J by 3 bases, with 10 bases between the two germline ends. Germline V gene lookup returns CDR1 SGHDT and CDR2 YYEEEE. CDR3 size: 15 residues. Here the CDR3 reads CASSLAQASKNIQYF. CDR3 DNA sequence: TGTGCCAGCAGCTTGGCCCAGGCGAGCAAAAACATTCAGTACTTC.

This chain connects TRBV9 to TRBJ1-1; a weak D match, TRBD1 (5 bases). Trimming stripped 3 bases from V and 0 bases from J, with 12 bases between. CDR1 is SGDLS, CDR2 YYNGEE, per germline. The CDR3 length is 15 residues. The DNA for the CDR3 is TGTGCCAGCAGCGGGATGGACACAATGAACACTGAAGCTTTCTTT. Encoded protein: CASSGMDTMNTEAFF. Drawing the rest from reference TRBV9 and TRBJ1-1, the complete variable domain is DSGVTQTPKHLITATGQRVTLRCSPRSGDLSVYWYQQSLDQGLQFLIQYYNGEERAKGNILERFSAQQFPDLHSELNLSSLELGDSALYFCASSGMDTMNTEAFFGQGTRLTVV.

V is TRBV18 and J is TRBJ1-3; D remains unclear. Germline CDR1 and CDR2: KGHSH and LQKENI. Trimming left V 8 bases short and J 4 bases short, with 15 bases between. The CDR3 runs to 14 residues. The CDR3: CASEKREDGNTIYF. The CDR3 nucleotides read TGTGCCAGCGAAAAAAGGGAGGACGGAAACACCATATATTTT.

CDR3 region: CASSLDPPGEQFF. CDR3 in DNA: TGTGCCAGCAGCTTAGACCCCCCGGGGGAGCAGTTCTTC. This rearrangement joins TRBV7-8 to TRBJ2-1; D is possibly TRBD2 (5 bases). Germline assignment: CDR1 SGHVS and CDR2 FQNEAQ. The length of the CDR3 is 13 residues. Trimming shortened V by 1 base and J by 10 bases, and 11 bases separated the two germline ends. The full variable domain, its missing parts supplied by reference TRBV7-8 and TRBJ2-1, is GAGVSQSPRYKVAKRGQDVALRCDPISGHVSLFWYQQALGQGPEFLTYFQNEAQLDKSGLPSDRFFAERPEGSVSTLKIQRTQQEDSAVYLCASSLDPPGEQFFGPGTRLTVL.

J is TRBJ2-3 and V is TRBV10-2; TRBD2 matches 7 bases. CDR3 size: 15 residues. Germline CDR1 and CDR2: WSHSY and SAAADI. J gave up 1 base and V 3 bases, and 4 bases lay outside the gene matches. CDR3 sequence (DNA): TGCGCCAGCAGTGATGGCCTAGCGGGCACAGATACGCAGTATTTT. This gives the protein CASSDGLAGTDTQYF.

This sequence joins TRBV5-4 and TRBJ2-7; possible D gene TRBD2, 5 bases. Germline CDR1 reads SGHNT; CDR2 reads YYREEE (reference sequence). This CDR3 has 15 amino acids. V lost 4 bases, J lost 2 bases, and 16 bases lay in between. CDR3 sequence (DNA): TGTGCCAGCAGCACCGCCCAGCGGAGCACCTACGAGCAGTACTTC. Its protein is CASSTAQRSTYEQYF.

The chain joins TRBV28 to TRBJ1-1; the D is unclear. The germline V and J ends were trimmed by 6 bases and 10 bases, with 15 bases remaining between them. Germline values: CDR1 MDHEN, CDR2 SYDVKM. The CDR3 is 12 amino acids. CDR3 sequence (DNA): TGTGCCAGCAGGTCTAGCACAGTAGGAGCTTTCTTT. Translating gives CASRSSTVGAFF.

The chain is built from TRBV6-5 and TRBJ1-1, with D perhaps TRBD1 (5 bases). The CDR3 contains 16 residues. V was clipped by 2 bases and J by 4 bases, with 17 bases between them. Germline CDR1 reads MNHEY; CDR2 reads SVGAGI. CDR3 region: CASSYNGLDISTEAFF. The CDR3 DNA sequence: TGTGCCAGCAGTTACAATGGGTTGGACATAAGCACTGAAGCTTTCTTT.

V gene TRBV5-8 combines with J gene TRBJ2-5, with D perhaps TRBD1 or TRBD2 (6 bases each). The germline V gene has CDR1 SGHTS and CDR2 YDEGEE. Trimming shortened V by 3 bases and J by 3 bases, and 12 bases separated the two germline ends. The CDR3 totals 14 residues. CDR3 DNA: TGTGCCAGCAGCTCCTTAGGGGGGAAAGAGACCCAGTACTTC. The encoded protein is CASSSLGGKETQYF.

A single count supports this clone. The chain combines TRBV5-4 with TRBJ2-7; perhaps TRBD2 as D (6 bases). The CDR3 sequence is 17 residues long. Germline-derived CDR1 and CDR2 are SGHNT and YYREEE (reference sequence). V was clipped by 0 bases and J by 3 bases, with 19 bases between them. The CDR3 spells CASSLGGGIRANYEQYF. The CDR3 region has the DNA TGTGCCAGCAGCTTGGGGGGCGGGATTCGGGCCAACTACGAGCAGTACTTC.